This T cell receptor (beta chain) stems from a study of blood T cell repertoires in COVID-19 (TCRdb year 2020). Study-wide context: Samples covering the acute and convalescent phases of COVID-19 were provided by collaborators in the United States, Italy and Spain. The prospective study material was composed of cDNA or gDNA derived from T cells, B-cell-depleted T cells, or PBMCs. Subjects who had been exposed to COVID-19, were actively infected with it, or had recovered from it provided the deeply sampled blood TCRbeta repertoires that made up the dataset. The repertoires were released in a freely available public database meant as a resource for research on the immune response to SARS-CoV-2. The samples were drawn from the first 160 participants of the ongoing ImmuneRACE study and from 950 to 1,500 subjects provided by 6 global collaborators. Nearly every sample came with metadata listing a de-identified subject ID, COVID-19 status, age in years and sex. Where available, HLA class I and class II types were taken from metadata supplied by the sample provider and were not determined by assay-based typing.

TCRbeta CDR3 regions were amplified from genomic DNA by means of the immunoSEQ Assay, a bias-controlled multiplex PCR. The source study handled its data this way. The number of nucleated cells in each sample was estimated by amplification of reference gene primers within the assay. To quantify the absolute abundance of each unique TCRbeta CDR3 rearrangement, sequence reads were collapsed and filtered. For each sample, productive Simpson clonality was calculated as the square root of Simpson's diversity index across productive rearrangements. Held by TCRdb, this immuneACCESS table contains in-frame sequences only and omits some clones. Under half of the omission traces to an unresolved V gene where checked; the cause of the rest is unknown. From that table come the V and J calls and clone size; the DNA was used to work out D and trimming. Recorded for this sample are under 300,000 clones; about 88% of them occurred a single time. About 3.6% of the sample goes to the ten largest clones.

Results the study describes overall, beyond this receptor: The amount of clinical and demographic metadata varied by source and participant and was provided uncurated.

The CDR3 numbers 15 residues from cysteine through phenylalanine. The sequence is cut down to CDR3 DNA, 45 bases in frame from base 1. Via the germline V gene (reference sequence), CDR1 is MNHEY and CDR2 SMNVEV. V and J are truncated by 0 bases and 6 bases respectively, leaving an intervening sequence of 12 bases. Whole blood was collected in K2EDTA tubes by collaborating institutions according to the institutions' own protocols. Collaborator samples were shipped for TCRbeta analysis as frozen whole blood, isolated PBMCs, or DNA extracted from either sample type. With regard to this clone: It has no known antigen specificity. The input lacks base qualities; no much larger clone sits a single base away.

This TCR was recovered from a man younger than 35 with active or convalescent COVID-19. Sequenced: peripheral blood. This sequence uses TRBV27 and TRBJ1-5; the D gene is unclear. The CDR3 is CASSLSWGGSQPQHF. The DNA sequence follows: TGTGCCAGCAGTTTATCCTGGGGAGGGAGTCAGCCCCAGCATTTT.